Each of the 3 T cell receptor beta chains below was sequenced from the same sample in a study of beta chain features in type 1 diabetes. Since all of the isolated RNA was reverse transcribed, expressed TCRB transcripts were what got sequenced. Profiled with immunoSEQ multiplex PCR; TCRdb holds only in-frame clones, not every one. The sample has 300,000 to 400,000 clones, about 10% seen once. What was sequenced was naive CD4+ T cells from blood. These receptors came from a woman aged 25 to 45 in good health.

In its sample, this clone was seen a few times. The chain links TRBV29-1 to TRBJ2-5, with 8 bases matching TRBD2. Trimming at V came to 4 bases and at J to 0 bases, leaving 4 bases not matched to a gene. CDR1 SQVTM and CDR2 ANQGSEA come from the germline V gene. The CDR3 extends over 14 amino acids. The CDR3 DNA sequence: TGCAGCGTTGCCCCGGGGGGGTACCAAGAGACCCAGTACTTC. Amino acid sequence: CSVAPGGYQETQYF.

This clone was recorded a few times. The rearrangement uses TRBV14 and TRBJ2-4, with D unresolved. CDR3 size: 12 residues. The ends were cut back, 2 bases at V and 6 bases at J, with 5 bases in the middle. Germline values: CDR1 SGHDN, CDR2 FVKESK. CDR3 protein: CASSQNSNIQYF. In DNA form, the CDR3 reads TGTGCCAGCAGCCAAAACTCAAACATTCAGTACTTC.

The V gene is TRBV19, the J gene TRBJ1-1, with 8 bases that match TRBD1. Germline V gives CDR1 LNHDA, CDR2 SQIVND (reference sequence). The CDR3 is 11 residues long. Here the CDR3 reads CGTGLRSEAFF. The CDR3 DNA follows: TGTGGGACAGGGTTGAGGTCTGAAGCTTTCTTT.